This TCR beta chain was sequenced for a study of T-cell memory formation after mild COVID-19. At the level of the study: Largely, TCR clusters stayed within a single donor.

The CDR3 extends over 14 amino acids. The germline V gene encodes CDR1 SGHKS and CDR2 YYEKEE (reference sequence). Trimming pared 4 bases from V and 4 bases from J, leaving 13 bases between. Findings and limits, study-wide: Unconfirmed was the SARS-CoV-2 specificity of second-wave clones that peaked on day 37.

MiXCR, applied by TCRdb to the 5' RACE reads, yields one record per CDR3 protein. The table has just over 350,000 distinct CDR3 sequences, 13% to 15% seen once. This clonotype came up many times. Its antigen remains unidentified. This TCR derives from a man aged 18 to 35 who had mild COVID-19 (a few samples of this study predate the infection). Cell type and time point are not known. The chain combines TRBV5-5 with TRBJ2-3; D possibly uses TRBD1 or TRBD2 (5 bases each). Sequenced material: PBMCs or a T cell subset sorted from them (not recorded which). The CDR3 DNA reads TGTGCCAGCAGCCTTGTGGGGGAAGCAGATACGCAGTATTTT. Amino acids: CASSLVGEADTQYF.